This T cell receptor (beta chain) was identified during a study of blood T cell repertoires in COVID-19. At the level of the study: Samples taken during acute and convalescent COVID-19 were collected in the United States, Italy and Spain. PBMCs, B-cell-depleted T cells, or T cells were the source of the cDNA or gDNA that made up the material.

V dropped 1 base and J dropped 1 base, with 7 bases sitting between them. Germline CDR1 and CDR2: SEHNR and FQNEAQ (reference sequence). This CDR3 spans 15 amino acids. Per the authors' pipeline: Amplification with reference gene primers provided the estimates of nucleated cell counts. This table comes from immunoSEQ multiplex PCR, and its TCRdb copy is limited to in-frame clones, with some not included. V and J calls and clone size are those listed in that table; D and trimming were worked out from the DNA. The repertoire holds fewer than 70,000 clones, with 70% to 90% as singletons. The source of this sequence is a man between 50 and 59 years old with acute or convalescent COVID-19. The sequenced sample consisted of peripheral blood. V gene TRBV7-9 combines with J gene TRBJ2-2; maybe TRBD1 (5 bases). The CDR3 DNA reads TGTGCCAGCAGCTTAGAAGGGGTGAACACCGGGGAGCTGTTTTTT. Translating it yields CASSLEGVNTGELFF.